A single sample is the source of the 10 T cell receptor beta chains below, sequenced in a study of OX40 agonist ivuxolimab in advanced cancers. Clones were sequenced by immunoSEQ multiplex PCR, and TCRdb holds only the in-frame ones, with some missing. The sample shows 45,000 to 50,000 clones, roughly 91% of them seen only once. This specimen consisted of CD4+ or CD8+ T cells sorted from blood, obtained in a trial of the OX40 agonist ivuxolimab. Receptors originate from an adult with an advanced solid tumor such as melanoma, head and neck, liver or kidney cancer.

This sequence joins TRBV5-1 and TRBJ2-5; 9 nucleotides line up with TRBD1. This CDR3 has 16 residues. CDR1 and CDR2 (germline): SGHRS, YFSETQ. V trimming: 3 bases; J trimming: 5 bases; junction bases outside the gene matches: 11. As DNA, the CDR3 is TGCGCCAGCAGCTGGGGGGATCGGGACAGGGTGGAGACCCAGTACTTC. Its protein is CASSWGDRDRVETQYF.

The chain couples TRBV5-1 to TRBJ1-1; weak D call: TRBD1 (5 bases). Trimming left V 0 bases short and J 5 bases short, with 11 bases between. The CDR3 is 14 residues long. Germline V gene data show CDR1 as SGHRS and CDR2 as YFSETQ. The CDR3 is CASSLVGGGTEAFF. Written as DNA, the CDR3 is TGCGCCAGCAGCTTGGTTGGGGGTGGGACTGAAGCTTTCTTT. Full variable domain (remainder filled in from reference TRBV5-1 and TRBJ1-1): KAGVTQTPRYLIKTRGQQVTLSCSPISGHRSVSWYQQTPGQGLQFLFEYFSETQRNKGNFPGRFSGRQFSNSRSEMNVSTLELGDSALYLCASSLVGGGTEAFFGQGTRLTVV.

The chain recombines TRBV19 with TRBJ1-1; maybe TRBD1 (5 bases). This CDR3 is built from 13 residues. Trimming removed 4 bases at V and 7 bases at J, with 13 bases between. Germline loops: CDR1 LNHDA, CDR2 SQIVND (reference sequence). CDR3 loop: CASSTWDGDEAFF. The CDR3 nucleotides are TGTGCCAGTAGTACCTGGGACGGGGATGAAGCTTTCTTT.

The chain combines TRBV7-9 with TRBJ2-3; tentatively, D is TRBD2 (5 bases). The germline CDR1 and CDR2 sequences are SEHNR and FQNEAQ (reference sequence). Trimming removed 4 bases at V and 6 bases at J, with 11 bases between. The CDR3 has 13 residues. For the CDR3, the DNA is TGTGCCAGCAGCTACGACCCGGGGGATACGCAGTATTTT. Encoded protein: CASSYDPGDTQYF.

The J gene is TRBJ2-2, the V gene TRBV11-3; no reliable D call. Looked up from germline, CDR1 is SGHNT and CDR2 is YENEEA. V was clipped by 4 bases and J by 3 bases, with 9 bases between them. There are 14 residues in the CDR3. The CDR3 here is CASSSSDHTGELFF. The CDR3, as DNA: TGTGCCAGCAGCTCCTCGGACCACACCGGGGAGCTGTTTTTT.

The chain combines TRBV28 with TRBJ2-7, with TRBD1 matching over 7 bases. The V segment lost 8 bases and the J segment 6 bases; nucleotides outside the gene matches: 13. Per germline, CDR1 MDHEN and CDR2 SYDVKM. This CDR3 spans 14 amino acids. The CDR3 loop reads CASRVPYEGAEQYF. For the CDR3, the DNA is TGTGCCAGCCGAGTACCTTACGAGGGGGCCGAGCAGTACTTC.

The gene calls are TRBV11-2 and TRBJ2-5; TRBD1 matches at 11 bases. CDR1 and CDR2 from the germline V gene are SGHAT and FQNNGV. The V and J ends lost 4 bases and 2 bases, in that order; junction bases with no gene match: 9. The CDR3 spans 17 residues. The CDR3: CASSSISGTGGQETQYF. The CDR3 DNA reads as TGTGCCAGCAGCTCAATCTCCGGGACAGGGGGGCAAGAGACCCAGTACTTC. The full variable domain, in which reference TRBV11-2 and TRBJ2-5 provide the parts outside the CDR3, is EAGVAQSPRYKIIEKRQSVAFWCNPISGHATLYWYQQILGQGPKLLIQFQNNGVVDDSQLPKDRFSAERLKGVDSTLKIQPAKLEDSAVYLCASSSISGTGGQETQYFGPGTRLLVL.

The chain joins TRBV5-6 to TRBJ1-3, with a tentative D call TRBD1 (6 bases). This CDR3 spans 14 amino acids. Trimming cost V 3 bases and J 0 bases, with 7 bases left between them. Germline V CDR1 and CDR2: SGHDT, YYEEEE. CDR3 in amino acids: CASSSDSSGNTIYF. CDR3 in DNA: TGTGCCAGCAGCTCGGACAGCTCTGGAAACACCATATATTTT.

In DNA, the CDR3 is TGTGCCAGTAGTTTCGGGACAGGTGGTGTTTACGAGCAGTACTTC. Amino acids: CASSFGTGGVYEQYF. The chain links TRBV19 to TRBJ2-7; 8 bases fit TRBD1. The CDR3 is made up of 15 amino acids. Germline V lookup: CDR1 LNHDA, CDR2 SQIVND (reference sequence). Trimming at V came to 5 bases and at J to 4 bases, leaving 10 bases not matched to a gene.

The chain employs TRBV6-5 and TRBJ2-1; tentatively, D is TRBD1 or TRBD2 (7 bases each). The CDR3 length is 11 residues. V lost 7 bases to trimming and J lost 12 bases, with 13 bases between them. The germline gives CDR1 MNHEY, CDR2 SVGAGI. CDR3 in DNA: TGTGCCAGCACAGGGGGGGGCGGGCAGTTCTTC. Its translation: CASTGGGGQFF.